The rows below give T cell receptor beta chains drawn from one sample of a study of blood T cell repertoires in COVID-19. Profiling relied on immunoSEQ multiplex PCR, and the TCRdb table lists in-frame clones only, not all of them. This sample has around 31,000 clones, with roughly nine tenths found just once. Sequencing was carried out using peripheral blood. These receptors came from a man in his 60s with acute or convalescent COVID-19. CDR3s include the opening cysteine and the closing phenylalanine or tryptophan. A D gene is named only where the DNA matches it firmly. Expanded clones are given a class, and other clones once, few, many or no size at all.

TRBJ2-5 | NA | NA | TRBV2 | CASSKTREETQYF | TGTGCCAGCAGTAAGACTAGGGAGGAGACCCAGTACTTC
TRBJ1-6 | TRBD1 | NA | TRBV5-1 | CASSPGTGVNSPLHF | TGCGCCAGCAGTCCCGGGACAGGGGTGAATTCACCCCTCCACTTT
TRBJ1-1 | NA | few | TRBV15 | CATSTQGGNTEAFF | TGTGCCACCAGCACGCAGGGAGGGAACACTGAAGCTTTCTTT
TRBJ1-1 | NA | NA | TRBV12-3/TRBV12-4 | CASSRTPNTEAFF | TGTGCCAGCAGTCGGACACCGAACACTGAAGCTTTCTTT
TRBJ2-1 | TRBD2 | NA | TRBV9 | CASSVGTSGRNEQFF | TGTGCCAGCAGCGTAGGCACTAGCGGGAGAAATGAGCAGTTCTTC
TRBJ2-5 | NA | NA | TRBV9 | CASSVEGRGAWETQYF | TGTGCCAGCAGCGTAGAGGGACGGGGGGCATGGGAGACCCAGTACTTC
TRBJ1-5 | NA | NA | TRBV30 | CAWSTSGFGNQPQHF | TGTGCCTGGAGTACCTCGGGGTTCGGCAATCAGCCCCAGCATTTT
TRBJ2-1 | NA | NA | TRBV28 | CASSTGTNEQFF | TGTGCCAGCAGCACAGGAACCAATGAGCAGTTCTTC
TRBJ2-7 | TRBD1 | NA | TRBV12-3/TRBV12-4 | CASSLGQGAEQYF | TGTGCCAGCAGTTTAGGACAGGGAGCGGAGCAGTACTTC
TRBJ2-1 | TRBD1 | NA | TRBV7-3 | CASSLSQGAGWNEQFF | TGTGCCAGCAGCTTATCACAGGGGGCCGGGTGGAATGAGCAGTTCTTC
TRBJ2-1 | TRBD2 | NA | TRBV5-1 | CASSLAPGLAGVDYNEQFF | TGCGCCAGCAGCTTGGCACCGGGACTAGCGGGAGTGGATTACAATGAGCAGTTCTTC
TRBJ1-2 | NA | NA | TRBV28 | CASSSGRDYGYTF | TGTGCCAGCAGTTCCGGGAGGGACTATGGCTACACCTTC
TRBJ2-7 | NA | NA | TRBV11-3 | CASSFVSGGYEQYF | TGTGCCAGCAGCTTCGTCTCAGGGGGGTACGAGCAGTACTTC
TRBJ1-1 | NA | NA | TRBV21-1 | CASSKRFRRMNTEAFF | TGTGCCAGCAGCAAAAGGTTCCGGAGGATGAACACTGAAGCTTTCTTT
TRBJ2-7 | NA | NA | TRBV19 | CASRAQGYEQYF | TGTGCCAGTAGAGCGCAGGGTTACGAGCAGTACTTC
TRBJ2-2 | NA | NA | TRBV7-7 | CASSLGPGRGPGELFF | TGTGCCAGCAGCTTGGGGCCTGGCAGGGGCCCCGGGGAGCTGTTTTTT
TRBJ2-1 | NA | NA | TRBV2 | CASSERAPTYNEQFF | TGTGCCAGCAGTGAGAGGGCGCCTACCTACAATGAGCAGTTCTTC
TRBJ2-7 | NA | few | TRBV15 | CATSNGRLQGYEQYF | TGTGCCACCAGCAACGGGAGACTCCAGGGCTACGAGCAGTACTTC
TRBJ2-1 | TRBD2 | NA | TRBV30 | CAWSPYRTSGYNEQFF | TGTGCCTGGAGTCCCTACCGGACTAGCGGGTACAATGAGCAGTTCTTC
TRBJ2-2 | NA | NA | TRBV10-3 | CAISDGEAGELFF | TGTGCCATCAGTGATGGGGAGGCCGGGGAGCTGTTTTTT
TRBJ2-5 | TRBD2 | NA | TRBV20-1 | CSASGLAGVEETQYF | TGCAGTGCTAGTGGACTAGCGGGAGTTGAAGAGACCCAGTACTTC
TRBJ2-1 | TRBD2 | NA | TRBV11-3 | CASSLSSAGASYNEQFF | TGTGCCAGCAGCTTATCGAGTGCGGGAGCGAGCTACAATGAGCAGTTCTTC
TRBJ1-4 | NA | NA | TRBV2 | CASSEEGRVGKLFF | TGTGCCAGCAGTGAAGAAGGCAGGGTGGGGAAACTGTTTTTT
TRBJ2-1 | NA | NA | TRBV4-2 | CASSQVGGSSYNEQFF | TGTGCCAGCAGCCAAGTAGGAGGAAGCTCCTACAATGAGCAGTTCTTC
TRBJ1-1 | TRBD1 | NA | TRBV2 | CASSGVRGQGLAFF | TGTGCCAGCAGTGGTGTCCGGGGACAGGGTTTGGCTTTCTTT
TRBJ1-3 | NA | NA | TRBV30 | CAWTRDGTPGNTIYF | TGTGCCTGGACTAGAGACGGTACTCCGGGAAACACCATATATTTT
TRBJ2-7 | TRBD1 | NA | TRBV6-5 | CASSQDRFPYEQYF | TGTGCCAGCAGTCAGGACAGGTTCCCCTACGAGCAGTACTTC
TRBJ2-5 | TRBD2 | NA | TRBV2 | CASSLSGGGLQETQYF | TGTGCCAGCAGTCTTAGCGGGGGAGGGTTACAAGAGACCCAGTACTTC
TRBJ2-3 | NA | NA | TRBV7-2 | CASSFRAGESDTQYF | TGTGCCAGCAGCTTCCGCGCAGGGGAGTCAGATACGCAGTATTTT
TRBJ2-7 | NA | NA | TRBV30 | CAWSRGSGAYEQYF | TGTGCCTGGAGCCGGGGTAGCGGAGCCTACGAGCAGTACTTC
TRBJ1-2 | TRBD1 | NA | TRBV7-9 | CASSSPTGGVRGYTF | TGTGCCAGCAGCTCCCCGACAGGGGGCGTTCGTGGCTACACCTTC
TRBJ2-7 | TRBD1 | once | TRBV7-3 | CASSLGDSSYEQYF | TGTGCCAGCAGCTTGGGGGACAGCTCCTACGAGCAGTACTTC
TRBJ2-1 | NA | NA | TRBV2 | CASYLGPGAYNEQFF | TGTGCCAGCTACCTCGGACCGGGAGCTTACAATGAGCAGTTCTTC
TRBJ1-1 | NA | NA | TRBV18 | CASSGQIDAEAFF | TGTGCCAGCTCCGGACAGATTGACGCTGAAGCTTTCTTT
TRBJ1-1 | NA | NA | TRBV5-8 | CASSLSITEAFF | TGTGCCAGCAGCCTAAGTATCACTGAAGCTTTCTTT
TRBJ1-1 | NA | NA | TRBV24-1 | CATRQGSATEAFF | TGTGCCACCAGACAGGGTAGTGCCACTGAAGCTTTCTTT
TRBJ1-1 | TRBD1 | NA | TRBV27 | CASSAGTGTYTEAFF | TGTGCCAGCAGTGCCGGGACAGGGACGTACACTGAAGCTTTCTTT
TRBJ1-4 | NA | NA | TRBV7-9 | CASSQRGVHEKLFF | TGTGCCAGCAGCCAGCGGGGGGTCCATGAAAAACTGTTTTTT
TRBJ2-1 | TRBD2 | NA | TRBV7-9 | CASSLTSGRGNEQFF | TGTGCCAGCAGCTTGACTAGCGGAAGGGGTAATGAGCAGTTCTTC